These T cell receptor beta chains were read from a single sample in a study of cytomegalovirus exposure and HLA in healthy donors. Assay: immunoSEQ multiplex PCR; the TCRdb copy retains only in-frame clones and omits some. The sample has some 130,000 clones, nearly 80% seen once; the top ten hold about 2.2%. The sequenced material came from PBMCs. All receptors derive from a young man in good health and CMV-seronegative. CDR3s include the opening cysteine and the closing phenylalanine or tryptophan. The D gene is left open where the match is weak. Not all rows give a size; the values are once, few, many and, for expanded clones, a class.

>TRBV27|TRBD1|TRBJ1-2|NA
TGTGCCAGCAGTTTGGGGCAGGGGGCCGGTGGCTACACCTTC
CASSLGQGAGGYTF
>TRBV28|TRBD1|TRBJ1-2|NA
TGTGCCAGCAGCCCGGGACAGGGGGTAACGAACTATGGCTACACCTTC
CASSPGQGVTNYGYTF
>TRBV6-5|NA|TRBJ1-2|NA
TGTGCCAGCAGACGGGACACCCCTAACTATGGCTACACCTTC
CASRRDTPNYGYTF
>TRBV28|NA|TRBJ2-7|NA
TGTGCCAGCAGTTTATCTAGTATCGAGCAGTACTTC
CASSLSSIEQYF
>TRBV4-3|TRBD2|TRBJ2-5|NA
TGCGCCAGCAGCCAAGATCGGGCTAGCGGGAGTCGGGAGACCCAGTACTTC
CASSQDRASGSRETQYF
>TRBV5-8|NA|TRBJ2-2|NA
TGTGCCAGCAGCTTGGTACAGAACACCGGGGAGCTGTTTTTT
CASSLVQNTGELFF
>TRBV28|NA|TRBJ2-3|NA
TGTGCCAGCAGCCCCCCAACGGGAGTAGGCACAGATACGCAGTATTTT
CASSPPTGVGTDTQYF
>TRBV5-1|TRBD2|TRBJ2-5|NA
TGCGCCAGCAGCTTGGGAACTAGCGGGAGAGAGACCCAGTACTTC
CASSLGTSGRETQYF
>TRBV21-1|NA|TRBJ1-3|NA
TGTGCCAGCAGCAAAATGGGACAGCCCTCTGGAAACACCATATATTTT
CASSKMGQPSGNTIYF
>TRBV5-1|NA|TRBJ2-2|NA
TGCGCCAGCAGCTCTGGGAGGTGGTCGGCCACCGGGGAGCTGTTTTTT
CASSSGRWSATGELFF
>TRBV7-8|NA|TRBJ2-7|NA
TGTGCCTCCGCCTCGGGGAACTTCGGGGAGCAGTACTTC
CASASGNFGEQYF
>TRBV27|NA|TRBJ1-1|NA
TGTGCCAGCATTTACGCAGCAGGGGCGGTCACTGAAGCTTTCTTT
CASIYAAGAVTEAFF
>TRBV30|TRBD2|TRBJ2-1|NA
TGTGCCTGGACGGAGCTAGCGGGTAAATCCTACAATGAGCAGTTCTTC
CAWTELAGKSYNEQFF
>TRBV11-3|TRBD1|TRBJ2-1|NA
TGTGCCAGCAGCCTCGAGACAGGGGGGGGGAATGAGCAGTTCTTC
CASSLETGGGNEQFF
>TRBV18|NA|TRBJ2-7|once
TGTGCCAGCTCACCGAGCACGACAGTCCTCCGCGAGCAGTACTTC
CASSPSTTVLREQYF
>TRBV30|NA|TRBJ1-4|NA
TGTGCCTGGAGTCAGGTCGGAGAAAAACTGTTTTTT
CAWSQVGEKLFF
>TRBV21-1|NA|TRBJ2-7|NA
TGTGCCAGCATGGGGACAGGGGGCCCCTCGGTGGTAGCGGGAGTCTCCTACGAGCAGTACTTC
CASMGTGGPSVVAGVSYEQYF
>TRBV28|NA|TRBJ2-5|NA
TGTGCCAGCACACGGGGTGTCCCAGAGACCCAGTACTTC
CASTRGVPETQYF
>TRBV4-1|NA|TRBJ2-7|NA
TGCGCCAGCAGCCGCTCTGGCCGTTTGTCCTACGAGCAGTACTTC
CASSRSGRLSYEQYF
>TRBV27|NA|TRBJ2-1|NA
TGTGCCAGCAGTTTATCAAAGAGTAAGCACTCCTACAATGAGCAGTTCTTC
CASSLSKSKHSYNEQFF
>TRBV5-1|NA|TRBJ1-1|NA
TGCGCCAGCAGCTTTACGGCGGACACTGAAGCTTTCTTT
CASSFTADTEAFF
>TRBV5-4|TRBD2|TRBJ2-5|NA
TGTGCCAGCAGCTTTGGGAGACTAGCGGGAGTTGTGGAGACCCAGTACTTC
CASSFGRLAGVVETQYF
>TRBV6-5|TRBD1|TRBJ2-3|few
TGTGCCATCAAACCTGGACAGGGGAGAGATACGCAGTATTTT
CAIKPGQGRDTQYF
>TRBV7-9|NA|TRBJ2-7|few
TGTGCCAGCAGCTCCCTAGCCGGGCAGTACTTC
CASSSLAGQYF
>TRBV7-6|NA|TRBJ2-5|NA
TGTGCCAGCAGCTTAGCACGGGAGCAGACCCAGTACTTC
CASSLAREQTQYF
>TRBV15|NA|TRBJ2-7|NA
TGTGCCACCAGCAGAGTCAGAGGAGCCTCCTACGAGCAGTACTTC
CATSRVRGASYEQYF
>TRBV7-2|TRBD2|TRBJ2-7|NA
TGTGCCAGCAGCTTAGGGGGACTAGCGGGAGTCTACGAGCAGTACTTC
CASSLGGLAGVYEQYF
>TRBV28|NA|TRBJ2-6|NA
TGTGCCAGCAGTTCCCCGGGTCTCTCTGGGGCCAACGTCCTGACTTTC
CASSSPGLSGANVLTF
>TRBV5-1|NA|TRBJ2-7|NA
TGCGCCAGCAGCTTGTATTTCAAATCTAGCGTCCTCCCGGGCGAGCAGTACTTC
CASSLYFKSSVLPGEQYF
>TRBV16|NA|TRBJ2-7|NA
TGTGCCAGCAGCCCCTCGGAGCTCTACGAGCAGTACTTC
CASSPSELYEQYF
>TRBV5-1|TRBD1|TRBJ2-5|NA
TGCGCCAGCAGCTTGGGAATAGGGGGCGCAGGGGAGACCCAGTACTTC
CASSLGIGGAGETQYF
>TRBV5-1|NA|TRBJ1-2|NA
TGCGCCAGCAACAACCCCGGGGAGGCGGGCTACACCTTC
CASNNPGEAGYTF
>TRBV7-8|NA|TRBJ2-3|NA
TGTGCCAGCAGCTCCGGGACAGATACGCAGTATTTT
CASSSGTDTQYF
>TRBV10-2|NA|TRBJ2-5|NA
TGCGCCAGCAAGGAGACCATACAAGAGACCCAGTACTTC
CASKETIQETQYF
>TRBV14|NA|TRBJ2-6|NA
TGTGCCAGCAGACGCGCAGGGGCTGGGGCCAACGTCCTGACTTTC
CASRRAGAGANVLTF
>TRBV28|TRBD1|TRBJ2-3|NA
TGTGCCAGCAGTTTAACCGGGACAGGGAGAGTTCGTACGCAGTATTTT
CASSLTGTGRVRTQYF
>TRBV7-6|TRBD2|TRBJ2-1|NA
TGTGCCAGCAGCCCACCGGGAGGGGGGAAGAATGAGCAGTTCTTC
CASSPPGGGKNEQFF
>TRBV14|TRBD2|TRBJ2-3|NA
TGTGCCAGCAGCCAGCCCCTCGGGACTAGCGGGAGAGGGTGGTCAGATACGCAGTATTTT
CASSQPLGTSGRGWSDTQYF
>TRBV5-4|NA|TRBJ2-7|NA
TGTGCCAGCAGCTCCCCGGTATCGGGGAGCTCTCTCATAACCTACGAGCAGTACTTC
CASSSPVSGSSLITYEQYF
>TRBV9|TRBD2|TRBJ2-3|NA
TGTGCCAGCAGGGCGAAACCGGGAGGCTCCGCCGATACGCAGTATTTT
CASRAKPGGSADTQYF
>TRBV30|NA|TRBJ2-5|NA
TGTGCCTGGAGTGTACCCGGGCAGGAGGGAGAGACCCAGTACTTC
CAWSVPGQEGETQYF
>TRBV7-9|NA|TRBJ1-1|NA
TGTTCCAGCAGCCCCCTGACTGAAGCTTTCTTT
CSSSPLTEAFF
>TRBV5-1|NA|TRBJ2-1|NA
TGCGCCAGCAGCGCCGGGACTCGTTCTGAGCAGTTCTTC
CASSAGTRSEQFF
>TRBV27|NA|TRBJ1-6|NA
TGTGCCAGCAGTTGGGGGGTTGGGGGTTCACCCCTCCACTTT
CASSWGVGGSPLHF
>TRBV5-1|NA|TRBJ1-1|NA
TGCGCCAGCAGCTTGAGGGGCGATACAGGGAACACTGAAGCTTTCTTT
CASSLRGDTGNTEAFF
>TRBV29-1|NA|TRBJ2-2|NA
TGCAGCGTTGGTCGGACACCGAACACCGGGGAGCTGTTTTTT
CSVGRTPNTGELFF
>TRBV7-9|NA|TRBJ1-2|NA
TGTGCCAGCAGTCCCGACACAGGTCTACTGCCTTCCTATGGCTACACCTTC
CASSPDTGLLPSYGYTF
>TRBV11-2|TRBD1|TRBJ2-6|NA
TGTGCCAGCAGCTTAGGGACAGGGGGCCTAACTGGGGCCAACGTCCTGACTTTC
CASSLGTGGLTGANVLTF
>TRBV23-1|NA|TRBJ1-4|NA
TGCGCCAGCAGTCAAAGGACAGAGACTAATGAAAAACTGTTTTTT
CASSQRTETNEKLFF
>TRBV9|TRBD2|TRBJ2-1|NA
TGTGCCAGCAGCCTACGCCGGGACTACCTTTACAATGAGCAGTTCTTC
CASSLRRDYLYNEQFF
>TRBV10-3|TRBD2|TRBJ2-1|NA
TGTGCCATCCAGGGACGGGAGGGGTTTAATGAGCAGTTCTTC
CAIQGREGFNEQFF
>TRBV27|NA|TRBJ2-2|NA
TGTGCCAGCAGTTTCACACTATACACCGGGGAGCTGTTTTTT
CASSFTLYTGELFF